This T cell receptor (beta chain) emerged from a study of brain T cells in children with intractable seizures. Data came from immunoSEQ multiplex PCR; TCRdb stores just in-frame clones and leaves some out. Among around 100,000 clones listed, 90% to 95% were seen once. Germline CDR1 SGHRS, CDR2 YFSETQ. Trimming removed 5 bases from V and 8 bases from J, with 14 bases in between. The CDR3 has 12 amino acids. The source is a boy in the first two years of life with hemimegalencephaly and intractable seizures. V usage is TRBV5-1 and J usage is TRBJ2-7; weak D call: TRBD1 (6 bases). The specimen was peripheral blood, collected at surgery. The CDR3 is CASSPRGSKQYF. CDR3 in DNA: TGCGCCAGCAGTCCGAGGGGGTCCAAGCAGTACTTC.